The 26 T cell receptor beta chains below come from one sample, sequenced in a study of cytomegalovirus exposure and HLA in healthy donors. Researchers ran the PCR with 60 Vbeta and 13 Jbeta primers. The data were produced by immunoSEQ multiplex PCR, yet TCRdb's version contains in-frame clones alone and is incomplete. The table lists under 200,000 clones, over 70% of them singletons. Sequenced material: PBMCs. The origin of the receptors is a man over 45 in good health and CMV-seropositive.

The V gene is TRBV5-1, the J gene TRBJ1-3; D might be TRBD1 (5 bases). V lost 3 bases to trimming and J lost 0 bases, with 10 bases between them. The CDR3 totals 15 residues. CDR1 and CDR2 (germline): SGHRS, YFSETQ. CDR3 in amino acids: CASSSGHVSGNTIYF. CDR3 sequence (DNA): TGCGCCAGCAGCTCCGGACACGTCTCTGGAAACACCATATATTTT.

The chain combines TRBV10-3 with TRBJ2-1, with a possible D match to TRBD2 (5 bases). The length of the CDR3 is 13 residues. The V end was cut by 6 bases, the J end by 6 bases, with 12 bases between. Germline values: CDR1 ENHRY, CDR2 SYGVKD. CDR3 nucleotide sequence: TGTGCCATCAGAGCGGACGTGGGCAATGAGCAGTTCTTC. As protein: CAIRADVGNEQFF.

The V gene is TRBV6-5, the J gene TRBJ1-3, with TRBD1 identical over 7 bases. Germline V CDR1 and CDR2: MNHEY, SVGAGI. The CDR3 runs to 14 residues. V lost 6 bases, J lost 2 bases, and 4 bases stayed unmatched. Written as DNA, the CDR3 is TGTGCCAGCAGGGTAGACAGGGCTGGAAACACCATATATTTT. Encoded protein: CASRVDRAGNTIYF.

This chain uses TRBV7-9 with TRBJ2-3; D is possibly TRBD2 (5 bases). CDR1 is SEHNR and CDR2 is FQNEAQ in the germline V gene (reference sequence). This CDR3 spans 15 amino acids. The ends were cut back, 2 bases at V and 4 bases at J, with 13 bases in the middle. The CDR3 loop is CASSLRTGRSDTQYF. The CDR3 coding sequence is TGTGCCAGCAGCTTAAGAACGGGAAGGTCAGATACGCAGTATTTT.

CDR3 region: CASSPRQGGFAGELFF. In DNA form, the CDR3 reads TGCGCCAGCAGCCCCCGACAGGGAGGTTTCGCCGGGGAGCTGTTTTTT. The chain uses TRBV5-1 and TRBJ2-2, with D possibly TRBD1 on 7 matching bases. V lost 4 bases and J 6 bases, leaving 19 bases between the germline ends. Germline-derived CDR1 and CDR2 are SGHRS and YFSETQ. This CDR3 spans 16 amino acids.

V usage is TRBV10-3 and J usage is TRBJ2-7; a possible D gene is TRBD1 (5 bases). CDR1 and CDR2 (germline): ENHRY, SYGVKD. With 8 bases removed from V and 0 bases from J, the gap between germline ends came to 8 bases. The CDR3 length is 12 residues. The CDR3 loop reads CAIGAASYEQYF. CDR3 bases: TGTGCCATCGGGGCAGCCTCCTACGAGCAGTACTTC.

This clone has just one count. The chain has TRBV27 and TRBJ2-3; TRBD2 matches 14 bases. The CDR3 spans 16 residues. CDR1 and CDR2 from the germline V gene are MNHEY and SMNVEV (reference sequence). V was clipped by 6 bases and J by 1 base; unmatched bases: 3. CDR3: CASRRLAGGRTDTQYF. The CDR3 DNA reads TGTGCCAGCAGGAGACTAGCGGGGGGGCGCACAGATACGCAGTATTTT.

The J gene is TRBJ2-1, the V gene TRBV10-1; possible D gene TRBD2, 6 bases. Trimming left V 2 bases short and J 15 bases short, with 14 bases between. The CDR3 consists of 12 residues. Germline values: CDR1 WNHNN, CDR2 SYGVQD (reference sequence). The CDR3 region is CASSESGRDLFF. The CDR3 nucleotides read TGCGCCAGCAGTGAGAGTGGTAGGGACTTGTTCTTC.

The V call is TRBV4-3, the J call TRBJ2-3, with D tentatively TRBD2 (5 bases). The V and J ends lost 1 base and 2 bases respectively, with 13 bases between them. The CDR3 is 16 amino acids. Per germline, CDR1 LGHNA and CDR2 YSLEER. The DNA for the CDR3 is TGCGCCAGCAGCCAAGTTTGGAGCGGCCCCACAGATACGCAGTATTTT. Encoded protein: CASSQVWSGPTDTQYF.

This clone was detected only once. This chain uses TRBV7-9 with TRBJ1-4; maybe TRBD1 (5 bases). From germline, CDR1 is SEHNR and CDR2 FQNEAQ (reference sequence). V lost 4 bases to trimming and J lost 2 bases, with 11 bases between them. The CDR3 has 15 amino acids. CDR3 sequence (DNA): TGTGCCAGCAGCTCCAGGGAGGGGACTAATGAAAAACTGTTTTTT. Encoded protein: CASSSREGTNEKLFF.

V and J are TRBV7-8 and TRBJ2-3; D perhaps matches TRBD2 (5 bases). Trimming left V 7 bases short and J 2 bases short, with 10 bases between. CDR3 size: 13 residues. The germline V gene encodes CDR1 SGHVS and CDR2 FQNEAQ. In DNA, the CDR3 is TGTGCCAGCATGGGCGGACTCACAGATACGCAGTATTTT. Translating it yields CASMGGLTDTQYF.

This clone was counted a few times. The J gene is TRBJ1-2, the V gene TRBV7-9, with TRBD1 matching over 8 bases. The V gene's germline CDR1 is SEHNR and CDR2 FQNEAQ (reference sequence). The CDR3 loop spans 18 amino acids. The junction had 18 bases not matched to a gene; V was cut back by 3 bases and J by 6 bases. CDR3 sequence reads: CASSFSGPIRQGRDGYTF. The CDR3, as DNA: TGTGCCAGCAGCTTTTCTGGGCCCATTCGACAGGGGCGGGATGGCTACACCTTC.

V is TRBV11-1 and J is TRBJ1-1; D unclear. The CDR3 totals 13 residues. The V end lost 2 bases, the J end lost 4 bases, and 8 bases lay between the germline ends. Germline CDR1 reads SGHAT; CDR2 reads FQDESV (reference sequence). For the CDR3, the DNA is TGTGCCAGCAGCTTAAGGCGGGCCACTGAAGCTTTCTTT. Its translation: CASSLRRATEAFF.

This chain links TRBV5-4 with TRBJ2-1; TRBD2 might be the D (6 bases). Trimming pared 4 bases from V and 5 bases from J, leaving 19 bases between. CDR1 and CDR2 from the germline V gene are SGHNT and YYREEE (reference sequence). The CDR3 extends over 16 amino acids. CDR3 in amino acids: CASSPLMRGGDNEQFF. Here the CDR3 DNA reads TGTGCCAGCAGCCCGCTGATGAGAGGAGGGGACAATGAGCAGTTCTTC. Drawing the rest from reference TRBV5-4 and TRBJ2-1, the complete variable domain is ETGVTQSPTHLIKTRGQQVTLRCSSQSGHNTVSWYQQALGQGPQFIFQYYREEENGRGNFPPRFSGLQFPNYSSELNVNALELDDSALYLCASSPLMRGGDNEQFFGPGTRLTVL.

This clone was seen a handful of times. The CDR3 coding sequence is TGTGCCAGCAGCCAAGCTCTGAACACTGAAGCTTTCTTT. Translation: CASSQALNTEAFF. The chain has TRBV14 and TRBJ1-1; D not resolved. Germline CDR1 and CDR2: SGHDN and FVKESK. Trimming shortened V by 1 base and J by 0 bases, and 3 bases separated the two germline ends. This CDR3 is built from 13 residues.

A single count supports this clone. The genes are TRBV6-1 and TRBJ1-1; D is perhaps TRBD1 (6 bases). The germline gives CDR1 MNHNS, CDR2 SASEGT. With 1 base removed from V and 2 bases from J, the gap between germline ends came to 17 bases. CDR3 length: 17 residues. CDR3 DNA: TGTGCCAGCAGTGAAGAAGACGGCCGGACAGTCAACACTGAAGCTTTCTTT. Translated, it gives CASSEEDGRTVNTEAFF.

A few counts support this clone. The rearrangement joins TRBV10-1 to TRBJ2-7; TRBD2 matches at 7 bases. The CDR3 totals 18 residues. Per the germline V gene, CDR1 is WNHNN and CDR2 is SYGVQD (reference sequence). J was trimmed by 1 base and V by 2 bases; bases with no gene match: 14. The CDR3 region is CASSERSEGTTESYEQYF. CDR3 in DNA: TGCGCCAGCAGTGAGCGGTCCGAGGGGACTACCGAATCCTACGAGCAGTACTTC.

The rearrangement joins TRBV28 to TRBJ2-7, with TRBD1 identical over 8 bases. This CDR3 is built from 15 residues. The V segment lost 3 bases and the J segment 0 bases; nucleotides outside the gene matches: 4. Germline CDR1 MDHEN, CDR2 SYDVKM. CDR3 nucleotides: TGTGCCAGCAGTTTGCGACAGGGGAGCTCCTACGAGCAGTACTTC. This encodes CASSLRQGSSYEQYF.

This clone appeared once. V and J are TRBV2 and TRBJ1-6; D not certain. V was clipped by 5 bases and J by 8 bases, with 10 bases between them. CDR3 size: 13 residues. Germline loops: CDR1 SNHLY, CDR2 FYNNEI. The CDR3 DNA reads TGTGCCAGCAGTCTGAATCGGGATTCACCCCTCCACTTT. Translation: CASSLNRDSPLHF.

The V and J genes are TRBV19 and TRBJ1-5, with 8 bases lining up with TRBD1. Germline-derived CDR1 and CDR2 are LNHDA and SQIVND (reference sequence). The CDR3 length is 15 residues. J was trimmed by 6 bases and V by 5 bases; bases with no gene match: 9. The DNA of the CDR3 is TGTGCCAGTAGTTCCCGGACAGGGTATCGTCAGCCCCAGCATTTT. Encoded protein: CASSSRTGYRQPQHF.

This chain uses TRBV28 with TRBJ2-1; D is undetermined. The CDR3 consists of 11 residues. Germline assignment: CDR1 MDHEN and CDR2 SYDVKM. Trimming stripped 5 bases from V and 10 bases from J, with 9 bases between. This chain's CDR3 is CASSQTREQFF. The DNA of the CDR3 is TGTGCCAGCAGTCAAACGCGGGAGCAGTTCTTC. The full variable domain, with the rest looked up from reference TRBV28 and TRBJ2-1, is DVKVTQSSRYLVKRTGEKVFLECVQDMDHENMFWYRQDPGLGLRLIYFSYDVKMKEKGDIPEGYSVSREKKERFSLILESASTNQTSMYLCASSQTREQFFGPGTRLTVL.

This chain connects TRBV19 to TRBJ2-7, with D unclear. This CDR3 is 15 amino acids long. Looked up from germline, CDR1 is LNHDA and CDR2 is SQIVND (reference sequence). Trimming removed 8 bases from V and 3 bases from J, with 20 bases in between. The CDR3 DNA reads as TGTGCCAGTCACAACCCCTCGGGTCCCGACTACGAGCAGTACTTC. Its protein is CASHNPSGPDYEQYF.

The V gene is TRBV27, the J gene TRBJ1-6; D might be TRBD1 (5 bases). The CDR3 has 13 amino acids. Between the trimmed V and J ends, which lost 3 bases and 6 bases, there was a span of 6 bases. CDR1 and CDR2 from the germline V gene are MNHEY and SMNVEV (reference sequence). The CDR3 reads CASSFDSNSPLHF. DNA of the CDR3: TGTGCCAGCAGTTTCGACAGTAATTCACCCCTCCACTTT.

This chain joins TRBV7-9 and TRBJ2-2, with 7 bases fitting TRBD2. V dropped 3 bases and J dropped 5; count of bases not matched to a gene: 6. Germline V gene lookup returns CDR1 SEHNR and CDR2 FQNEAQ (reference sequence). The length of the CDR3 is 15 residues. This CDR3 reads CASSLGLSTTGELFF. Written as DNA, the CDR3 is TGTGCCAGCAGCTTGGGACTAAGCACGACCGGGGAGCTGTTTTTT.

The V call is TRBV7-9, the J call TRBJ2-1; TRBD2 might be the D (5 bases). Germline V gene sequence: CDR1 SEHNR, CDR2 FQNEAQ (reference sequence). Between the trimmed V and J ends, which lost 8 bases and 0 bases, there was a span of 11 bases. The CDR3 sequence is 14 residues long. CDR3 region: CASPGLSSYNEQFF. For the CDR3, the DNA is TGTGCCAGCCCCGGACTGAGCTCCTACAATGAGCAGTTCTTC.

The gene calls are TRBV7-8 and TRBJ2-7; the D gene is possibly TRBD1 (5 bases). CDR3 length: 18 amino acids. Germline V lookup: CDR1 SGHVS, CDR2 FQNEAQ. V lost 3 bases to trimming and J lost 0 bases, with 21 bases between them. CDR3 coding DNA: TGTGCCAGCAGCTTGTACAGGCCATTACGGTTTAGCTCCTACGAGCAGTACTTC. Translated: CASSLYRPLRFSSYEQYF.